This T cell receptor beta chain was sequenced for a study of blood T cell repertoires in COVID-19. Whole-study context: PBMCs, B-cell-depleted T cells, or T cells provided the cDNA or gDNA that made up the material.

TCRdb keeps only in-frame clones here, not all; method: immunoSEQ multiplex PCR. The table includes about 150,000 clones, around 84% detected once. Germline V CDR1 and CDR2: SGDLS, YYNGEE. The germline V and J ends were trimmed by 4 bases and 5 bases, with 12 bases remaining between them. This CDR3 is 13 amino acids long. This receptor was identified in a human donor in a cohort sampled during active COVID-19. The chain is built from TRBV9 and TRBJ1-2; no definite D call. The sequenced material came from peripheral blood. The CDR3: CASSQDGKYGYTF. The CDR3 nucleotides read TGTGCCAGCAGCCAGGACGGGAAATATGGCTACACCTTC.